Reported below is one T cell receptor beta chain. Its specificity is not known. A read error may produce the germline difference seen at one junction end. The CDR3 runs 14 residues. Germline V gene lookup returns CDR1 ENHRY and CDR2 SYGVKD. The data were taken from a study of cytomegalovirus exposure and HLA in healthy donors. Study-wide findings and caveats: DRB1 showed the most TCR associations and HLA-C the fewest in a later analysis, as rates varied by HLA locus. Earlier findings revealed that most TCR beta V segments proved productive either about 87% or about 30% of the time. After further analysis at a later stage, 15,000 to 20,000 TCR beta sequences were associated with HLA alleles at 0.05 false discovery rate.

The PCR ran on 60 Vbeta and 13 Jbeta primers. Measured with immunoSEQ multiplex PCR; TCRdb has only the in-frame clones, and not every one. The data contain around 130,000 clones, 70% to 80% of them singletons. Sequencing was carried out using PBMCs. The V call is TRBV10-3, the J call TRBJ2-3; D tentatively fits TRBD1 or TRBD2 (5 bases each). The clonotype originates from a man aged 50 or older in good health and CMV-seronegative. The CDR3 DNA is TGTGCCATCAGGGAGTCAGGGAGTCCCCAGACGCAGTATTTT. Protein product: CAIRESGSPQTQYF.